This T cell receptor (beta chain) emerged from a study of cytomegalovirus exposure and HLA in healthy donors. Generated by immunoSEQ multiplex PCR, the TCRdb table keeps only in-frame clones and is missing some. Altogether some 150,000 clones are present, 87% being singletons, with the ten largest covering approximately 1.5%. Germline CDR1 and CDR2: MGHRA and YSYEKL. The CDR3 totals 16 residues. With 0 bases clipped from V and 4 bases from J, the junction kept 3 bases outside the gene matches. The specimen sequenced was PBMCs. V gene TRBV4-1 combines with J gene TRBJ2-2, with 9 bases matching TRBD2. This receptor was identified in a young woman in good health and CMV-seronegative. The CDR3 loop is CASSQERGGLTGELFF. In nucleotides, the CDR3 is TGCGCCAGCAGCCAAGAGCGGGGGGGCCTCACCGGGGAGCTGTTTTTT.